One sample yielded the 7 T cell receptor beta chains listed below, sequenced in a study of blood T cell repertoires in COVID-19. TCRdb's copy holds only in-frame clones and misses some; the assay was immunoSEQ multiplex PCR. The data show hundreds of thousands of clones, 88% seen once. Sample: PBMCs or T cells enriched from blood (not recorded which). The receptors here all came from a woman aged 45 to 65 who had recovered from COVID-19.

The rearrangement uses TRBV18 and TRBJ1-1; 11 nucleotides agree with TRBD1. Trimming took 5 bases from V and 4 from J; bases not matched to a gene: 6. Germline CDR1 KGHSH, CDR2 LQKENI. The CDR3 has 15 residues. CDR3 bases: TGTGCCAGCTCATTAAGTGGGACAGGGGGCACTGAAGCTTTCTTT. Translation: CASSLSGTGGTEAFF. Full variable domain (rest looked up from reference TRBV18 and TRBJ1-1): NAGVMQNPRHLVRRRGQEARLRCSPMKGHSHVYWYRQLPEEGLKFMVYLQKENIIDESGMPKERFSAEFPKEGPSILRIQQVVRGDSAAYFCASSLSGTGGTEAFFGQGTRLTVV.

CDR3 coding DNA: TGTGCCAGCAGCGTAGATGGCGCCCGGACAGGAGATGGCTACACCTTC. Amino acids: CASSVDGARTGDGYTF. The chain couples TRBV9 to TRBJ1-2; 7 bases align to TRBD1. Germline V gene sequence: CDR1 SGDLS, CDR2 YYNGEE. The CDR3 is 16 residues long. The junction had 11 bases not matched to a gene; V was cut back by 0 bases and J by 6 bases.

The rearrangement joins TRBV19 to TRBJ1-1, with 7 bases identical to TRBD1. V was pared by 2 bases and J by 0 bases, with 3 bases of the junction left unmatched. The CDR3 runs 15 residues. From germline, CDR1 is LNHDA and CDR2 SQIVND (reference sequence). The CDR3 protein is CASSIQGGLNTEAFF. DNA for the CDR3: TGTGCCAGTAGTATACAAGGGGGCCTGAACACTGAAGCTTTCTTT.

V is TRBV24-1 and J is TRBJ2-1, with 13 bases lining up with TRBD2. Germline CDR1 is KGHDR and CDR2 is SFDVKD. With V trimmed by 9 bases and J by 8 bases, 15 bases remained unmatched. There are 17 residues in the CDR3. The CDR3 here is CATSGLAGPSWGYEQFF. As DNA, the CDR3 is TGTGCCACCTCGGGACTAGCGGGACCATCTTGGGGGTATGAGCAGTTCTTC.

The J gene is TRBJ2-4, the V gene TRBV3-1 (or the pseudogene TRBV3-2); a weak D match, TRBD1 (6 bases). Per germline, CDR1 LGHDT and CDR2 YNNKEL (reference sequence). CDR3 size: 16 residues. Trimming removed 4 bases at V and 0 bases at J, with 13 bases between. This chain's CDR3 is CASSPQDSIAKNIQYF. CDR3 coding DNA: TGTGCCAGCAGCCCCCAGGACAGCATAGCCAAAAACATTCAGTACTTC.

The genes are TRBV28 and TRBJ2-5, with TRBD2 identical over 10 bases. J was trimmed by 0 bases and V by 6 bases; bases with no gene match: 4. The CDR3 length is 15 residues. In germline, CDR1 is MDHEN, CDR2 SYDVKM. The chain's CDR3 is CASSRLAGNQETQYF. CDR3 coding DNA: TGTGCCAGCAGCAGACTAGCGGGTAACCAAGAGACCCAGTACTTC.

This chain joins TRBV27 and TRBJ2-7, with 10 bases matching TRBD2. Germline loops: CDR1 MNHEY, CDR2 SMNVEV (reference sequence). V shed 4 bases and J 10 bases; nucleotides not matched to a gene: 16. CDR3 length: 16 residues. The CDR3 region has the DNA TGTGCCAGCAGTTCATCCCTTTCGTTAGCGGGAGGCCTACAGTACTTC. It yields the protein CASSSSLSLAGGLQYF.